The sequence of this T cell receptor (beta chain) was determined in a study of blood T cell repertoires in COVID-19. The method was immunoSEQ multiplex PCR; TCRdb's version includes in-frame clones alone and lacks a portion of them. Of about 45,000 clones in the sample, around four fifths were seen once. Germline trimming cut 3 bases from V and 2 bases from J; bases unmatched to any gene: 9. Germline values: CDR1 SEHNR, CDR2 FQNEAQ (reference sequence). The CDR3 sequence is 17 residues long. The source is a human donor in a cohort sampled during active COVID-19. The chain combines TRBV7-9 with TRBJ2-3; the match to TRBD2 covers 9 bases. The material sequenced was peripheral blood. This CDR3 is CASSFRPSGGPTDTQYF. The CDR3 region has the DNA TGTGCCAGCAGCTTTAGGCCCAGCGGGGGGCCCACAGATACGCAGTATTTT. Together with reference TRBV7-9 and TRBJ2-3, the CDR3 gives the full variable domain: DTGVSQNPRHKITKRGQNVTFRCDPISEHNRLYWYRQTLGQGPEFLTYFQNEAQLEKSRLLSDRFSAERPKGSFSTLEIQRTEQGDSAMYLCASSFRPSGGPTDTQYFGPGTRLTVL.